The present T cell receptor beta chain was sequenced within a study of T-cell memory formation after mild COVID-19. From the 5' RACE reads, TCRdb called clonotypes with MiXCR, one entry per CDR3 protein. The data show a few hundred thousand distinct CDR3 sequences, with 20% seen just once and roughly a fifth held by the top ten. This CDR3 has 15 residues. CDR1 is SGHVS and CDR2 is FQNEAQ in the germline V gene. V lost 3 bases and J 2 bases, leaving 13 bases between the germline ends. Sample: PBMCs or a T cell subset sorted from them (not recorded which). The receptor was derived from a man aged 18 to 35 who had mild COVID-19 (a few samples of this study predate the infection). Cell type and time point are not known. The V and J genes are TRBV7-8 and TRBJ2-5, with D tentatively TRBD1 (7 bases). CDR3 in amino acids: CASSFSPGGQETQYF. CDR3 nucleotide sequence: TGTGCCAGCAGCTTTTCCCCAGGGGGGCAAGAGACCCAGTACTTC. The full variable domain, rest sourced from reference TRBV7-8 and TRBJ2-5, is GAGVSQSPRYKVAKRGQDVALRCDPISGHVSLFWYQQALGQGPEFLTYFQNEAQLDKSGLPSDRFFAERPEGSVSTLKIQRTQQEDSAVYLCASSFSPGGQETQYFGPGTRLLVL.